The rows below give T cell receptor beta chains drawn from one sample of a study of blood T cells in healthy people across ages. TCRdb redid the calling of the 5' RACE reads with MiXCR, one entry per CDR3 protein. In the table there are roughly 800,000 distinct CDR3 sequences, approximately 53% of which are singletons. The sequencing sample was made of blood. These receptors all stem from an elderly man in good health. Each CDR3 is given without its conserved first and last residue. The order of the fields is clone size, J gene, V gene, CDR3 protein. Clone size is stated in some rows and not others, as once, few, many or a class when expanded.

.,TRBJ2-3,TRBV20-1,SARDTGGHRDAY
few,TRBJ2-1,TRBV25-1,ASRTDRDDEQF
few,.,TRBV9,ASSGTSGSSYNEQY
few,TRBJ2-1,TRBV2,ASSGGQGAYNEQF
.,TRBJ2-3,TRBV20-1,SALSRDRGRRYAY
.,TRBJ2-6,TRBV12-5,ASGMGQPRSGANVLT
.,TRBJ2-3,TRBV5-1,ASSLDDLRGKHRYAY
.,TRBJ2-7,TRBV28,ASSSQGSPSSYEQY
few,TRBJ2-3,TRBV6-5,ASSYGGLAEGTDTQY
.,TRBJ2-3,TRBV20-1,SARQGAGTDTQY
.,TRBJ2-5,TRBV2,ASSGTSAQETQY
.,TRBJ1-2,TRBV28,ASSSLYYGYT
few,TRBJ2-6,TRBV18,ASSPAGLVSGANVLT
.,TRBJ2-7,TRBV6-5,ASSYSKGGSSYEQY
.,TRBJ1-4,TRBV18,ASSPRQEEKLF
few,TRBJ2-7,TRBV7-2,ASRGAATTRQY
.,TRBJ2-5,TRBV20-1,SAFRGRGRETQY
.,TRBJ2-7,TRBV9,ASSGGQGSRYEQY
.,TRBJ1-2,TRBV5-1,ASRGGDRAGINYGYT
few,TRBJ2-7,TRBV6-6,ASSPPGQGDEQY
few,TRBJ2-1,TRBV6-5,ASSYEVGRTDNEQF
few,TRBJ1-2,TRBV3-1,ASSQDSIRLYGYT
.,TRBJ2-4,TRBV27,AWFLQQY
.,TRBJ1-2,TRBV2,ASRKQGAYGYGCT
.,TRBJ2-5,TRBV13,ASSLEGSGSSTIETQY
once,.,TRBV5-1,ASDTLQGPSYEQY
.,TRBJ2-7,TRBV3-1,ASSLHRDSYEQY
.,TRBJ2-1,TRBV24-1,ASGGGRGSYNEQF
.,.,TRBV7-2,ASSLFPGLNNNEQY
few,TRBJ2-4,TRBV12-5,ASGSGTSGAGNIQY
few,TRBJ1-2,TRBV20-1,SARTGGGYT
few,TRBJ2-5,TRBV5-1,ASSEPGQQETQY
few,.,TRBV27,ASSLLQGTPYEQY
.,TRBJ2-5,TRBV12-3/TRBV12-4,ASSLNGRAEETQY
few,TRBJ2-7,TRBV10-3,ATKGLAGGVDEQY
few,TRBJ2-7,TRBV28,AGLSKDRGLNEQY
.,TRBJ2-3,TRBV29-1,SVRGSAVLGDTQY
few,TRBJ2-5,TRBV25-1,ASSESSGRETQY
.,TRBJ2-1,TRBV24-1,ATSDLSVGTGGDEQF
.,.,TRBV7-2,ASSLASLTPGETQY
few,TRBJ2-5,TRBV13,ASSGTQGPQETQY
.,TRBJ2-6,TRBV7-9,ASSLRQGAVGANVLT
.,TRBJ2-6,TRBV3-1,ASSKTAGANVLT